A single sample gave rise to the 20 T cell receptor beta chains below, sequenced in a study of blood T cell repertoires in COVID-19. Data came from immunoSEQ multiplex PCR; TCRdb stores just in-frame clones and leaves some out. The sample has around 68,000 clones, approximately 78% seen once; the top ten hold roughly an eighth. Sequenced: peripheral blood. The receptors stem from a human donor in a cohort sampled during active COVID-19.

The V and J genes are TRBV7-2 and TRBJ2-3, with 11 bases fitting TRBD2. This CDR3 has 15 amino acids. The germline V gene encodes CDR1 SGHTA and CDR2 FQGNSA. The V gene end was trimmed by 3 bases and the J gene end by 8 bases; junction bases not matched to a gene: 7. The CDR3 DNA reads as TGTGCCAGCAGCTTTGCTAGCGGGGGGTCCGGTACGCAGTATTTT. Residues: CASSFASGGSGTQYF.

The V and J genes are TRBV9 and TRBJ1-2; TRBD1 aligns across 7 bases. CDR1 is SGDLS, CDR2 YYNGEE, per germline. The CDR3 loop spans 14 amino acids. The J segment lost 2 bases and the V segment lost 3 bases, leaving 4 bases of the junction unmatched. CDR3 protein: CASSEGAKNYGYTF. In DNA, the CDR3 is TGTGCCAGCAGCGAGGGGGCGAAAAACTATGGCTACACCTTC.

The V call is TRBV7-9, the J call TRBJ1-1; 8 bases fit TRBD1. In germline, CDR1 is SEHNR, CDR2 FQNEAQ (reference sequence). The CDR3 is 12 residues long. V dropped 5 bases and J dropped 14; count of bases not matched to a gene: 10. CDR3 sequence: CASSPDRVSFFF. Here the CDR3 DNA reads TGTGCCAGCAGCCCGGACAGGGTATCTTTCTTCTTT.

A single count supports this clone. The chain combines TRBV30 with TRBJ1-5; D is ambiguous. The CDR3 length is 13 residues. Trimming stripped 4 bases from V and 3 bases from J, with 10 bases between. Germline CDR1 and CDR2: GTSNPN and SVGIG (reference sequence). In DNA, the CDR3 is TGTGCCTGGAATCCAGGCAACAATCAGCCCCAGCATTTT. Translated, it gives CAWNPGNNQPQHF.

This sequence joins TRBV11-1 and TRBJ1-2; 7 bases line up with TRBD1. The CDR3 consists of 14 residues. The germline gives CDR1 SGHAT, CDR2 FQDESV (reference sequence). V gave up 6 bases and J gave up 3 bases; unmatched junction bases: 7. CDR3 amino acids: CASRPRDSYYGYTF. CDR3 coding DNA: TGTGCCAGCAGGCCCCGGGACAGTTACTATGGCTACACCTTC.

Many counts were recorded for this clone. The CDR3 DNA reads TGCGCCAGCAGCTTGCACAGGGCTGAAGGCTACACCTTC. Amino acid sequence: CASSLHRAEGYTF. The chain employs TRBV5-1 and TRBJ1-2; D perhaps matches TRBD1 (6 bases). Trimming removed 1 base from V and 8 bases from J, with 12 bases in between. The CDR3 is 13 amino acids. Germline loops: CDR1 SGHRS, CDR2 YFSETQ.

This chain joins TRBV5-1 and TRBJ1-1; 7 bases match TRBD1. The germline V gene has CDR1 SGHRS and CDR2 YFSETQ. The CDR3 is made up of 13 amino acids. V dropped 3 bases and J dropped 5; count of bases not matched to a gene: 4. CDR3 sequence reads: CASSWAQGTEAFF. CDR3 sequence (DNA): TGCGCCAGCAGCTGGGCACAGGGGACTGAAGCTTTCTTT.

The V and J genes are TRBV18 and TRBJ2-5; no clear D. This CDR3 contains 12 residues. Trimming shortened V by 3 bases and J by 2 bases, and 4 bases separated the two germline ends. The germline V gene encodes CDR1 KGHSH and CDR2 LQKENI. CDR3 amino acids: CASSPSQETQYF. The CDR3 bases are TGTGCCAGCTCACCTTCTCAAGAGACCCAGTACTTC. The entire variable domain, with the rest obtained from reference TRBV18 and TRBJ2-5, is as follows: NAGVMQNPRHLVRRRGQEARLRCSPMKGHSHVYWYRQLPEEGLKFMVYLQKENIIDESGMPKERFSAEFPKEGPSILRIQQVVRGDSAAYFCASSPSQETQYFGPGTRLLVL.

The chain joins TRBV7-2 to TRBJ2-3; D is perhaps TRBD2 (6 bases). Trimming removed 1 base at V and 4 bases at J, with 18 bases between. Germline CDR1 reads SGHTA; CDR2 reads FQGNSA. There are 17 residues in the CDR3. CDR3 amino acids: CASSLVGETRYPDTQYF. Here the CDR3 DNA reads TGTGCCAGCAGCTTAGTGGGGGAGACTAGATACCCAGATACGCAGTATTTT.

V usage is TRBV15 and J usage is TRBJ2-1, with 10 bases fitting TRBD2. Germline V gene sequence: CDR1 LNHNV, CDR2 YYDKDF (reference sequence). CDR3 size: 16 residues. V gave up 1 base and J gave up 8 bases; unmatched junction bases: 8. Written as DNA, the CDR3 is TGTGCCACCAGCAGAGGAGGAGCGGGGGGGCGGGATGAGCAGTTCTTC. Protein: CATSRGGAGGRDEQFF.

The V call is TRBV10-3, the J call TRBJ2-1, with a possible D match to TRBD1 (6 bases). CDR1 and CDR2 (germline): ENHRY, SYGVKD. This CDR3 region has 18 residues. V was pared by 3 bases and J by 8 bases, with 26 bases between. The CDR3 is CAISEHLGLGHSIDEQFF. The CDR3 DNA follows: TGTGCCATCAGTGAACACCTGGGTCTGGGACATAGTATAGATGAGCAGTTCTTC.

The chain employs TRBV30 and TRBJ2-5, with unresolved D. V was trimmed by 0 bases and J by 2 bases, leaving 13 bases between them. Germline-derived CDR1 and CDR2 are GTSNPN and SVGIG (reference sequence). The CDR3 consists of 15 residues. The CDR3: CAWSVPAGKQETQYF. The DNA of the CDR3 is TGTGCCTGGAGTGTACCGGCAGGCAAGCAAGAGACCCAGTACTTC.

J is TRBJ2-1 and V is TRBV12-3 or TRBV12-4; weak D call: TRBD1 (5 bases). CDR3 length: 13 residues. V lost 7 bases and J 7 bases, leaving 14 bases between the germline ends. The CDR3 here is CASTPQGVNEQFF. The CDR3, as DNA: TGTGCCAGCACCCCCCAAGGGGTAAATGAGCAGTTCTTC.

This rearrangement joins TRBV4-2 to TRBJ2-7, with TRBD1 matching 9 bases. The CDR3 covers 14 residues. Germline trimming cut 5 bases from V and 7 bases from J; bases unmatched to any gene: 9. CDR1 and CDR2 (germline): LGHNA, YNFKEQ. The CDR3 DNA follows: TGTGCCAGCAGCACCGGGACAGGGAGCGGAGAGCAGTACTTC. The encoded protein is CASSTGTGSGEQYF.

The DNA for the CDR3 is TGTGCCACCAGTGATCGTGGACAGCAGCCAACCTACGAGCAGTACGTC. Translating gives CATSDRGQQPTYEQYV. The chain recombines TRBV24-1 with TRBJ2-7; a possible D gene is TRBD1 (6 bases). V was shortened by 3 bases and J by 2 bases, with 16 bases between the two germline ends. Germline CDR1 is KGHDR and CDR2 is SFDVKD. The CDR3 is 16 residues long.

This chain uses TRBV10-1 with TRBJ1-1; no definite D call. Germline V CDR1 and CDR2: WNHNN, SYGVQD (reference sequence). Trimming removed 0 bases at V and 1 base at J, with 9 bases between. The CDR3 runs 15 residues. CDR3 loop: CASSESRAGNTEAFF. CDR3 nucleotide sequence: TGCGCCAGCAGTGAGTCGAGGGCAGGGAACACTGAAGCTTTCTTT.

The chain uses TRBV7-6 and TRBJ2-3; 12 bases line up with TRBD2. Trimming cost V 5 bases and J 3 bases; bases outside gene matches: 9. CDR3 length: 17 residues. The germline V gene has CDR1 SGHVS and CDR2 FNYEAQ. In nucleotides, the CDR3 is TGTGCCAGCAGCCCTGGGACTAGCGGGCCTCGGACAGATACGCAGTATTTT. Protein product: CASSPGTSGPRTDTQYF.

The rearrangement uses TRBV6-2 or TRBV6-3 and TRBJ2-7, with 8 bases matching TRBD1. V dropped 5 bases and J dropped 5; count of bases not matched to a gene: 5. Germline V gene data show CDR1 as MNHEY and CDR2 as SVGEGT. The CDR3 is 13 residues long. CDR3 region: CASSGQGLDEQYF. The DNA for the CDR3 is TGTGCCAGCAGTGGACAGGGTCTCGACGAGCAGTACTTC.

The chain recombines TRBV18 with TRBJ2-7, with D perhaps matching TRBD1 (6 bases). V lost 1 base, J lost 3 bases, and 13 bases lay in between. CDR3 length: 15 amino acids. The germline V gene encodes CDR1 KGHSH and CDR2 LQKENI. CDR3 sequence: CASSPLQTGYYEQYF. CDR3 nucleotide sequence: TGTGCCAGCTCACCACTTCAGACAGGTTACTACGAGCAGTACTTC.

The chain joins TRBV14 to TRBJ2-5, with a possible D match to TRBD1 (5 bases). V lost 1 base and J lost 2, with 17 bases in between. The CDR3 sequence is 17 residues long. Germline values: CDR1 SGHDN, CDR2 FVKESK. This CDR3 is CASSQVRTRKGQETQYF. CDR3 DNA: TGTGCCAGCAGCCAAGTGAGGACCCGCAAGGGGCAAGAGACCCAGTACTTC.